Listed below are T cell receptor beta chains from one sample, sequenced in a study of T cells and Merkel cell carcinoma outcomes. TCRdb's copy holds only in-frame clones and misses some; the assay was immunoSEQ multiplex PCR. This table has some 19,000 clones, over 75% appearing once. The sample taken for sequencing was tumor tissue from Merkel cell carcinoma. These receptors all come from a human donor with Merkel cell carcinoma. The CDR3 runs from the conserved cysteine through the conserved F or W. D genes are given only for firm matches. Clone size is not always given. Where it is, it says once, few, many or a class for expanded clones.

j_call v_call clone_size d_call cdr3_nt cdr3_aa
TRBJ2-7 TRBV19 once TRBD1 TGTGCCAGTAGTGACCGGGACAGGGTCAACGAGCAGTACTTC CASSDRDRVNEQYF
TRBJ1-2 TRBV18 - - TGTGCCAGCTCACCAAGGGTCCATGGCTACACCTTC CASSPRVHGYTF
TRBJ2-7 TRBV7-2 few - TGTGCCAGCAGCTTAATGGTCACTTCCTACGAGCAGTACTTC CASSLMVTSYEQYF
TRBJ2-1 TRBV5-1 - - TGCGCCAGCAGCTTGGCCTCGGGAGCGGGCCCCCTTAATGAGCAGTTCTTC CASSLASGAGPLNEQFF
TRBJ2-7 TRBV30 - - TGTGCCTGCGACATCGGTGGGAGCTCCTACGAGCAGTACTTC CACDIGGSSYEQYF
TRBJ2-5 TRBV18 - - TGTGCCAGCTCGCGTTCAGGGGTCCAAGAGACCCAGTACTTC CASSRSGVQETQYF
TRBJ2-2 TRBV5-1 - - TGCGCCAGCAGTGGTGGGAGCGTCACCGGGGAGCTGTTTTTT CASSGGSVTGELFF
TRBJ1-2 TRBV7-9 - - TGTGCCAGCAGCCCTATGGGGATCTACTATGGCTACACCTTC CASSPMGIYYGYTF
TRBJ2-3 TRBV5-4 - TRBD2 TGTGCCAGCAGCGCGGGGGTCCCAGATACGCAGTATTTT CASSAGVPDTQYF
TRBJ1-2 TRBV15 - TRBD1 TGTGCCACCAGCAGAGTTCTGGGGACAGACTATGGCTACACCTTC CATSRVLGTDYGYTF
TRBJ2-3 TRBV2 - - TGTGCCAGCAGTCCCTTCACGGATACGCAGTATTTT CASSPFTDTQYF
TRBJ1-3 TRBV11-2 - - TGTGCCAGCAGCCTCGGTCCCGGCAGCCGTGGAAACACCATATATTTT CASSLGPGSRGNTIYF
TRBJ1-1 TRBV6-6 few - TGTGCCGCTCAGGGTTTCGAAGCTTTCTTT CAAQGFEAFF
TRBJ1-6 TRBV7-9 - - TGTGCCAGCAGCTTAGGACACGGACAGAAATATTCACCCCTCCACTTT CASSLGHGQKYSPLHF
TRBJ2-7 TRBV19 - - TGTGCCAGCTCGATCCGGCGGAGCCAGAACTACGAGCAGTACTTC CASSIRRSQNYEQYF
TRBJ1-6 TRBV10-3 - - TGTGCCACCGTGGAGGATGAGGGGACTTCACCCCTCCACTTT CATVEDEGTSPLHF
TRBJ1-5 TRBV12-5 - - TGTGCTAGTGGTTTGGTATCGGCAGGGGGCAATCAGCCCCAGCATTTT CASGLVSAGGNQPQHF
TRBJ2-1 TRBV7-9 - TRBD1 TGTGCCAGCAGTCGAAGGACAGGTAGAAATGAGCAGTTCTTC CASSRRTGRNEQFF
TRBJ2-3 TRBV11-2 - - TGTGCCAGCAGCTTAATGCTCCGGGGCACAGATACGCAGTATTTT CASSLMLRGTDTQYF
TRBJ1-6 TRBV7-2 - - TGTGCCAGCCGCGGAGGACCCCTCCACTTT CASRGGPLHF
TRBJ2-5 TRBV7-9 - - TGTGCCAGCAGCTTAGACAGGCTCCAGACCCAGTACTTC CASSLDRLQTQYF
TRBJ1-2 TRBV6-6 - - TGTGCCAGCGGCCGGCCGGGGCCTTCTAACTATGGCTACACCTTC CASGRPGPSNYGYTF